This passage covers 22 T cell receptor beta chains from one sample sequenced in a study of OX40 agonist ivuxolimab in advanced cancers. To prepare the library, the immunoSEQ multiplex PCR assay was applied. The source is immuneACCESS, and TCRdb retained only in-frame sequences with V and J called. Part of the clones is not carried over; for the studies checked, unresolved V genes explain less than half of this, and the remainder is unexplained. This sample has tens of thousands of clones in its table, and approximately 78% of those were observed once. Clones ranked in the top ten supply around 5% of the sample. The material was CD4+ or CD8+ T cells sorted from blood, obtained in a trial of the OX40 agonist ivuxolimab. The receptors derive from an adult with an advanced solid tumor such as melanoma, head and neck, liver or kidney cancer.

The chain is built from TRBV5-4 and TRBJ2-5; D gene uncertain. Trimming removed 1 base at V and 4 bases at J, with 8 bases between. This CDR3 region has 13 residues. Germline CDR1 SGHNT, CDR2 YYREEE (reference sequence). The CDR3 DNA sequence: TGTGCCAGCAGCTTGACTGAACCAGAGACCCAGTACTTC. Amino acids: CASSLTEPETQYF. Supplemented by reference TRBV5-4 and TRBJ2-5, the full variable domain reads ETGVTQSPTHLIKTRGQQVTLRCSSQSGHNTVSWYQQALGQGPQFIFQYYREEENGRGNFPPRFSGLQFPNYSSELNVNALELDDSALYLCASSLTEPETQYFGPGTRLLVL.

CDR3 nucleotide sequence: TGTGCCAGCAGCTTAGTGGGATCCTACTATGGCTACACCTTC. Amino acids: CASSLVGSYYGYTF. The chain combines TRBV11-2 with TRBJ1-2; unclear D gene. V lost 1 base and J lost 3, with 9 bases in between. Per germline, CDR1 SGHAT and CDR2 FQNNGV. The length of the CDR3 is 14 residues.

The gene calls are TRBV27 and TRBJ2-7; possibly TRBD2 for D (5 bases). This CDR3 spans 14 amino acids. Germline-derived CDR1 and CDR2 are MNHEY and SMNVEV (reference sequence). V was shortened by 6 bases and J by 0 bases, with 12 bases between the two germline ends. The CDR3 is CASRRGRDSYEQYF. The CDR3 DNA is TGTGCCAGCAGACGCGGACGGGACTCCTACGAGCAGTACTTC.

The rearrangement uses TRBV6-5 and TRBJ2-7; 11 nucleotides agree with TRBD2. CDR1 and CDR2 (germline): MNHEY, SVGAGI. Unmatched junction bases numbered 2, after V lost 6 bases and J lost 1 base. The CDR3 consists of 14 residues. CDR3 sequence (DNA): TGTGCCAGCAGAACTAGCGGGAGTTCCTACGAGCAGTACTTC. It encodes CASRTSGSSYEQYF.

This chain links TRBV2 with TRBJ1-5; 8 bases match TRBD1. Germline CDR1 is SNHLY and CDR2 is FYNNEI. Trimming removed 5 bases from V and 2 bases from J; junction bases left unmatched: 11. This CDR3 is built from 17 residues. CDR3 nucleotides: TGTGCCAGCAGTTGGGACAGGCGCCAAGGGGGCAATCAGCCCCAGCATTTT. Translation gives CASSWDRRQGGNQPQHF.

The chain is built from TRBV20-1 and TRBJ1-2; no clear D. Trimming shortened V by 0 bases and J by 8 bases, and 7 bases separated the two germline ends. This CDR3 has 11 residues. Germline lookup yields CDR1 DFQATT and CDR2 SNEGSKA (reference sequence). The CDR3 DNA reads TGCAGTGCTAGAGACGGTCGGGGCTACACCTTC. Its protein is CSARDGRGYTF.

With regard to this clone: The identical CDR3 is also encoded by other nucleotide sequences in the sample. The chain employs TRBV6-6 and TRBJ1-2; 8 bases map to TRBD1. Germline assignment: CDR1 MNHNY and CDR2 SVGAGI (reference sequence). The CDR3 is 13 amino acids. The trim removed 5 bases at V and 4 bases at J, leaving 3 bases unmatched. The CDR3 reads CASSPDRAYGYTF. The DNA for the CDR3 is TGTGCCAGCAGTCCGGACAGGGCCTATGGCTACACCTTC.

This chain uses TRBV5-1 with TRBJ1-1; D remains ambiguous. Trimming took 5 bases from V and 1 from J, leaving 15 bases between them. This CDR3 region has 15 residues. CDR1 and CDR2 from the germline V gene are SGHRS and YFSETQ. The CDR3 is CASRPGGNPNTEAFF. CDR3 nucleotide sequence: TGCGCCAGCAGACCGGGCGGAAACCCGAACACTGAAGCTTTCTTT.

The rearrangement uses TRBV27 and TRBJ2-2, with 9 bases lining up with TRBD2. V lost 5 bases, J lost 1 base, and 2 bases stayed unmatched. Germline V gene sequence: CDR1 MNHEY, CDR2 SMNVEV (reference sequence). This CDR3 comprises 15 residues. The CDR3 DNA reads as TGTGCCAGCAGTGTTAGCGGGAGGAACACCGGGGAGCTGTTTTTT. It translates to CASSVSGRNTGELFF.

The J gene is TRBJ2-1, the V gene TRBV14; D is uncertain. The V gene lost 5 bases and the J gene lost 0 bases, with 5 bases spanning the gap. The length of the CDR3 is 13 residues. Germline CDR1 reads SGHDN; CDR2 reads FVKESK. CDR3: CASSKSSYNEQFF. The CDR3, as DNA: TGTGCCAGCAGCAAGAGCTCCTACAATGAGCAGTTCTTC. The variable domain in full, completed from reference TRBV14 and TRBJ2-1, reads EAGVTQFPSHSVIEKGQTVTLRCDPISGHDNLYWYRRVMGKEIKFLLHFVKESKQDESGMPNNRFLAERTGGTYSTLKVQPAELEDSGVYFCASSKSSYNEQFFGPGTRLTVL.

CDR3 nucleotide sequence: TGTGCCAGCAGTCAGGACAGAGTCTATGGCTACACCTTC. Translated: CASSQDRVYGYTF. This chain links TRBV28 with TRBJ1-2; a possible D gene is TRBD1 (6 bases). This CDR3 region has 13 residues. In germline, CDR1 is MDHEN, CDR2 SYDVKM. The V gene lost 5 bases and the J gene lost 4 bases, with 11 bases spanning the gap.

The chain is built from TRBV11-2 and TRBJ2-7; 7 bases align to TRBD1. There are 17 residues in the CDR3. Unmatched junction bases numbered 11, after V lost 3 bases and J lost 0 bases. CDR1 SGHAT and CDR2 FQNNGV come from the germline V gene. CDR3 sequence: CASSFHFSTGSSYEQYF. As DNA, the CDR3 is TGTGCCAGCAGCTTCCATTTCTCGACAGGGTCCTCCTACGAGCAGTACTTC.

The V and J genes are TRBV19 and TRBJ1-1; 8 bases agree with TRBD1. The CDR3 totals 17 residues. Per germline, CDR1 LNHDA and CDR2 SQIVND (reference sequence). V dropped 1 base and J dropped 4; count of bases not matched to a gene: 11. The CDR3 loop is CASSIVLGQEAGTEAFF. CDR3 in DNA: TGTGCCAGTAGTATAGTGTTGGGACAGGAGGCTGGCACTGAAGCTTTCTTT.

The CDR3 region has the DNA TGTGCCAGCAGCTTGGGGGGTGGGGGCTATGGCTACACCTTC. The encoded protein is CASSLGGGGYGYTF. This rearrangement joins TRBV11-2 to TRBJ1-2; the D gene is possibly TRBD1 (5 bases). Germline-derived CDR1 and CDR2 are SGHAT and FQNNGV. V was pared by 3 bases and J by 4 bases, with 12 bases between. The CDR3 totals 14 residues. Supplemented by reference TRBV11-2 and TRBJ1-2, the full variable domain reads EAGVAQSPRYKIIEKRQSVAFWCNPISGHATLYWYQQILGQGPKLLIQFQNNGVVDDSQLPKDRFSAERLKGVDSTLKIQPAKLEDSAVYLCASSLGGGGYGYTFGSGTRLTVV.

The table lists this clone with a few counts. Other DNA sequences from this sample encode an identical CDR3 as well. This CDR3 reads CASSPGGGPNQPQHF. The CDR3 DNA reads as TGTGCCAGCAGCCCCGGGGGGGGGCCCAATCAGCCCCAGCATTTT. The gene calls are TRBV7-9 and TRBJ1-5, with D possibly matching TRBD1 (6 bases). CDR3 length: 15 amino acids. Per germline, CDR1 SEHNR and CDR2 FQNEAQ (reference sequence). The V end lost 5 bases, the J end lost 3 bases, and 14 bases lay between the germline ends. Complete variable domain (other parts from reference TRBV7-9 and TRBJ1-5): DTGVSQNPRHKITKRGQNVTFRCDPISEHNRLYWYRQTLGQGPEFLTYFQNEAQLEKSRLLSDRFSAERPKGSFSTLEIQRTEQGDSAMYLCASSPGGGPNQPQHFGDGTRLSIL.

This chain uses TRBV9 with TRBJ2-2; 8 bases align to TRBD1. Germline V gene sequence: CDR1 SGDLS, CDR2 YYNGEE. This CDR3 is built from 16 residues. The ends lost 3 bases at V and 4 bases at J; junction bases unmatched: 8. For the CDR3, the DNA is TGTGCCAGCAGCGAGGGGCAGGGGGCTGGCACCGGGGAGCTGTTTTTT. Amino acids: CASSEGQGAGTGELFF.

The genes are TRBV19 and TRBJ2-2, with 7 bases lining up with TRBD1. Germline CDR1 and CDR2: LNHDA and SQIVND (reference sequence). Trimming removed 6 bases from V and 0 bases from J; junction bases left unmatched: 7. The CDR3 runs to 16 residues. CDR3 nucleotides: TGTGCCAGTAGCCGACAGGGAGCCGCGAACACCGGGGAGCTGTTTTTT. Protein: CASSRQGAANTGELFF. Full variable domain (missing parts from reference TRBV19 and TRBJ2-2): DGGITQSPKYLFRKEGQNVTLSCEQNLNHDAMYWYRQDPGQGLRLIYYSQIVNDFQKGDIAEGYSVSREKKESFPLTVTSAQKNPTAFYLCASSRQGAANTGELFFGEGSRLTVL.

The chain carries TRBV6-5 and TRBJ2-1; perhaps TRBD2 as D (5 bases). Per germline, CDR1 MNHEY and CDR2 SVGAGI. With 6 bases removed from V and 7 bases from J, the gap between germline ends came to 16 bases. The CDR3 runs 14 residues. The CDR3 region is CASSPYGLGNEQFF. CDR3 sequence (DNA): TGTGCCAGCAGCCCGTACGGACTGGGAAATGAGCAGTTCTTC.

The rearrangement uses TRBV4-1 and TRBJ2-5; 7 nucleotides match TRBD2. Germline CDR1 and CDR2: MGHRA and YSYEKL. This CDR3 is built from 14 residues. J was trimmed by 11 bases and V by 4 bases; bases with no gene match: 13. The CDR3 nucleotides read TGCGCCAGCAGCCCCTTAAACGGGGCGGGAGAGCAGTACTTC. Its translation: CASSPLNGAGEQYF.

The chain carries TRBV19 and TRBJ1-5, with TRBD1 as a possible D gene (5 bases). From germline, CDR1 is LNHDA and CDR2 SQIVND (reference sequence). Trimming stripped 8 bases from V and 0 bases from J, with 14 bases between. The CDR3 sequence is 15 residues long. CDR3 DNA sequence: TGTGCCAGTGCCGGGACTCAGTATAGCAATCAGCCCCAGCATTTT. Translating it yields CASAGTQYSNQPQHF.

This chain uses TRBV6-6 with TRBJ1-2, with D unclear. V lost 4 bases and J lost 4, with 13 bases in between. Germline V gene sequence: CDR1 MNHNY, CDR2 SVGAGI (reference sequence). The CDR3 has 14 residues. CDR3: CASSLDPTRYGYTF. The CDR3 DNA reads TGTGCCAGCAGTTTAGACCCCACCCGCTATGGCTACACCTTC.

The rearrangement joins TRBV6-5 to TRBJ2-3, with D possibly TRBD1 on 5 matching bases. The CDR3 contains 14 residues. CDR1 and CDR2 from the germline V gene are MNHEY and SVGAGI. The V and J ends lost 6 bases and 2 bases respectively, with 12 bases between them. DNA for the CDR3: TGTGCCAGCAGGCAGGGATTACACACAGATACGCAGTATTTT. Residues: CASRQGLHTDTQYF.